This T cell receptor beta chain was captured by sequencing in a study of vaccination and CD4 T cells after COVID-19. With the Oncomine TCR Beta short-read assay, DNA from cultured CD4+ T cells was sequenced. TCRdb recomputed calls from the PCR reads with MiXCR, one row per CDR3 protein. This table holds 14,000 to 15,000 distinct CDR3 sequences, approximately 40% found once. The CDR3 totals 14 residues. Trimming cost V 6 bases and J 1 base, with 12 bases left between them. CDR1 LNHNV and CDR2 YYDKDF come from the germline V gene (reference sequence). Comment on this clonotype: Its antigen is not identified.

Stated treatment: approximately nine-day PBMC culture with coronavirus spike peptide pools or control peptides (ViraFEST assay). Specimen: CD4+ T cells from blood, cultured in vitro. This sequence was found in a human donor who had recovered from COVID-19. The rearrangement uses TRBV15 and TRBJ1-1, with D unclear. The CDR3 here is CATSRPPENTEAFF. CDR3 nucleotides: TGTGCCACCAGTCGACCCCCGGAGAACACTGAAGCTTTCTTT.